These 16 T cell receptor beta chains came from one sample sequenced in a study of blood T cell repertoires in COVID-19. Profiling relied on immunoSEQ multiplex PCR, and the TCRdb table lists in-frame clones only, not all of them. The repertoire includes approximately 27,000 clones, 88% of them detected once, and 6% to 8.5% sits in the top ten. Material: peripheral blood. All receptors derive from a woman aged 50 to 60 with active COVID-19.

V gene TRBV12-3 or TRBV12-4 combines with J gene TRBJ1-1; 7 nucleotides match TRBD1. There are 13 residues in the CDR3. V shed 6 bases and J 4 bases; nucleotides not matched to a gene: 5. The CDR3 region has the DNA TGTGCCAGCAGAACAGGGGTTGTCACTGAAGCTTTCTTT. Encoded protein: CASRTGVVTEAFF.

J is TRBJ1-4 and V is TRBV6-5, with D perhaps matching TRBD1 (6 bases). The CDR3 is 15 residues long. V lost 6 bases and J lost 3, with 14 bases in between. Germline CDR1 and CDR2: MNHEY and SVGAGI. Here the CDR3 reads CASSVTGMANEKLFF. The DNA of the CDR3 is TGTGCCAGCAGCGTAACAGGGATGGCTAATGAAAAACTGTTTTTT.

The sample holds one count of this clone. The chain employs TRBV28 and TRBJ2-3; D gene uncertain. Germline lookup yields CDR1 MDHEN and CDR2 SYDVKM. Trimming cost V 1 base and J 5 bases, with 4 bases left between them. This CDR3 is built from 12 residues. The CDR3 sequence: CASSLSLDTQYF. The CDR3 DNA is TGTGCCAGCAGTTTATCCCTAGATACGCAGTATTTT.

CDR3 coding DNA: TGCGCCAGCAGCTTGGCCCGGGACAGCAAAAGCACAGATACGCAGTATTTT. Translated, it gives CASSLARDSKSTDTQYF. The chain joins TRBV5-1 to TRBJ2-3; 7 bases agree with TRBD1. V was pared by 0 bases and J by 0 bases, with 7 bases of the junction left unmatched. The CDR3 loop spans 17 amino acids. Germline CDR1 reads SGHRS; CDR2 reads YFSETQ.

The V gene is TRBV9, the J gene TRBJ2-2, with D perhaps matching TRBD2 (8 bases). Trimming left V 4 bases short and J 2 bases short, with 15 bases between. The CDR3 contains 16 residues. CDR1 and CDR2 from the germline V gene are SGDLS and YYNGEE. CDR3 coding DNA: TGTGCCAGCAGCCAAGCGGGGGACAGAAACACCGGGGAGCTGTTTTTT. Protein: CASSQAGDRNTGELFF.

The genes are TRBV7-3 and TRBJ2-1; 12 bases align to TRBD2. Germline-derived CDR1 and CDR2 are SGHTA and FQGTGA. The trim removed 5 bases at V and 5 bases at J, leaving 4 bases unmatched. CDR3 size: 15 residues. The CDR3 bases are TGTGCCAGCAGCCCTGGGACTAGCGGGCACAATGAGCAGTTCTTC. This sequence encodes CASSPGTSGHNEQFF.

The chain couples TRBV18 to TRBJ1-1; D gene ambiguous. Germline-derived CDR1 and CDR2 are KGHSH and LQKENI. The CDR3 is made up of 14 amino acids. V was pared by 3 bases and J by 2 bases, with 10 bases between. The CDR3 sequence: CASSPYRENTEAFF. The CDR3 DNA reads as TGTGCCAGCTCACCTTACCGAGAAAACACTGAAGCTTTCTTT.

The chain recombines TRBV7-3 with TRBJ2-2, with TRBD2 matching 12 bases. This CDR3 region has 15 residues. Germline trimming cut 5 bases from V and 5 bases from J; bases unmatched to any gene: 3. CDR1 is SGHTA, CDR2 FQGTGA, per germline. The CDR3 is CASSLGLAGTGELFF. The CDR3 nucleotides are TGTGCCAGCAGCCTTGGACTAGCGGGAACCGGGGAGCTGTTTTTT.

The chain employs TRBV14 and TRBJ2-5; 10 bases map to TRBD2. Per germline, CDR1 SGHDN and CDR2 FVKESK. The CDR3 runs to 17 residues. V trimming: 0 bases; J trimming: 5 bases; junction bases outside the gene matches: 9. This CDR3 reads CASSQDLASGGFETQYF. CDR3 bases: TGTGCCAGCAGCCAAGATCTTGCTAGCGGGGGTTTTGAGACCCAGTACTTC. The variable domain in full, with the rest retrieved from reference TRBV14 and TRBJ2-5, is EAGVTQFPSHSVIEKGQTVTLRCDPISGHDNLYWYRRVMGKEIKFLLHFVKESKQDESGMPNNRFLAERTGGTYSTLKVQPAELEDSGVYFCASSQDLASGGFETQYFGPGTRLLVL.

The chain couples TRBV28 to TRBJ1-5, with 10 bases that match TRBD1. Germline V CDR1 and CDR2: MDHEN, SYDVKM. The CDR3 runs 14 residues. The V gene end was trimmed by 6 bases and the J gene end by 4 bases; junction bases not matched to a gene: 3. The CDR3 coding sequence is TGTGCCAGCAGGGGGACAGGGGATAATCAGCCCCAGCATTTT. Amino acid sequence: CASRGTGDNQPQHF.

The CDR3 spells CSPLRTSGEQFF. CDR3 in DNA: TGCAGCCCACTCCGGACTAGCGGGGAGCAGTTCTTC. The chain employs TRBV29-1 and TRBJ2-1, with TRBD2 matching 11 bases. This CDR3 contains 12 residues. CDR1 is SQVTM and CDR2 is ANQGSEA in the germline V gene. Trimming at V came to 8 bases and at J to 10 bases, leaving 7 bases not matched to a gene.

This chain connects TRBV11-3 to TRBJ2-1; D unresolved. CDR3 length equals 13 residues. CDR1 and CDR2 from the germline V gene are SGHNT and YENEEA. Trimming stripped 5 bases from V and 9 bases from J, with 14 bases between. The CDR3 here is CASSRQSISEQFF. In nucleotides, the CDR3 is TGTGCCAGCAGCCGACAATCAATCAGTGAGCAGTTCTTC.

The V and J genes are TRBV19 and TRBJ1-1, with D unresolved. Per germline, CDR1 LNHDA and CDR2 SQIVND (reference sequence). The germline V and J ends were trimmed by 10 bases and 1 base, with 10 bases remaining between them. The CDR3 is made up of 12 amino acids. The chain's CDR3 is CATQVGNTEAFF. The CDR3 DNA sequence: TGTGCCACCCAGGTTGGGAACACTGAAGCTTTCTTT.

The V and J genes are TRBV27 and TRBJ2-2; TRBD1 agrees at 8 bases. V shed 7 bases, J shed 4 bases, and the junction held 11 bases outside the gene matches. In germline, CDR1 is MNHEY, CDR2 SMNVEV (reference sequence). CDR3 length: 16 amino acids. CDR3 sequence reads: CASTRIGTGGTGELFF. The CDR3 bases are TGTGCCAGCACTAGGATAGGGACAGGAGGCACCGGGGAGCTGTTTTTT.

The chain is built from TRBV6-5 and TRBJ1-4, with a tentative D call TRBD1 (5 bases). The CDR3 consists of 14 residues. Germline-derived CDR1 and CDR2 are MNHEY and SVGAGI. The V end lost 10 bases, the J end lost 2 bases, and 14 bases lay between the germline ends. CDR3 sequence (DNA): TGTGCCACTTCCCCCGCAGGGACTAATGAAAAACTGTTTTTT. Translating gives CATSPAGTNEKLFF.

This sequence joins TRBV5-6 and TRBJ2-7, with 16 bases fitting TRBD2. Trimming removed 4 bases from V and 4 bases from J; junction bases left unmatched: 14. Looked up from germline, CDR1 is SGHDT and CDR2 is YYEEEE. The CDR3 runs 19 residues. CDR3 loop: CASSLDRGLAGGPTYEQYF. The CDR3 nucleotides are TGTGCCAGCAGCCTGGATAGGGGACTAGCGGGAGGGCCTACGTACGAGCAGTACTTC.